Listed below are T cell receptor beta chains from one sample, sequenced in a study of neurological immune-mediated disorders. TCRdb re-called the 5' RACE reads through MiXCR, storing one row per CDR3 protein. Of fewer than 80,000 distinct CDR3 sequences listed, 4% to 6% are singletons. Sequencing input: PBMCs. The receptors here all came from a woman aged 45 to 65 with multiple sclerosis. The CDR3 runs from the conserved cysteine through the conserved F or W. Each record gives: D gene, J gene, V gene, clone size, CDR3 DNA, CDR3 protein. A D gene is named only where the DNA matches it firmly. Rows may omit the clone size; those that give it use once, few, many or a size class.

>.|TRBJ2-3|TRBV4-1|many
TGCGCCAGCAGCCAAGCGGTCCGGGCCAAGAGATCCGGAGATACGCAGTATTTT
CASSQAVRAKRSGDTQYF
>.|TRBJ2-3|TRBV20-1|.
TGCAGTGCTAGTCCCCAGTTGGGAAGCGGAGATACGCAGTATTTT
CSASPQLGSGDTQYF
>TRBD2|TRBJ2-5|TRBV7-2|few
TGTGCCAGCAGCTTAGGGACTAGCGGGGGGAGGAGAGGGCTGTACCAAGAGACCCAGTACTTC
CASSLGTSGGRRGLYQETQYF
>TRBD1|TRBJ2-1|TRBV7-8|many
TGTGCCAGCAGCTACAGGGGGGTTTTGCGGCAGTTCTTC
CASSYRGVLRQFF
>.|TRBJ2-6|TRBV30|many
TGTGCCTGGAGTATTGGGGGGCCTGGGGCCAACGTCCTGACTTTC
CAWSIGGPGANVLTF
>.|TRBJ2-1|TRBV24-1|many
TGTGCCACCAGTGAAACCGGGTCCCCCTTTAATGAGCAGTTCTTC
CATSETGSPFNEQFF
>.|TRBJ2-7|TRBV12-3/TRBV12-4|.
TGTGCCAGCAGTTTGGGGCAGCCCTACGAGCAGTACTTC
CASSLGQPYEQYF
>TRBD1|TRBJ2-2|TRBV28|many
TGTGCCAGCAGTATTGGACAGGGTGAGCTGTTTTTT
CASSIGQGELFF
>TRBD1|TRBJ2-5|TRBV20-1|few
TGCAGTGCTAGAGATCGTTTGACAGGGCAAGAGACCCAGTACTTC
CSARDRLTGQETQYF
>TRBD2|TRBJ2-5|TRBV28|many
TGTGCCACCCGGGGGGGGTGGGGGGAGACCCAGTACTTC
CATRGGWGETQYF
>TRBD1|TRBJ1-5|TRBV20-1|many
TGCAGTGCTAGAGATTCGGACAGGATGGTGCAGCCCCAGCATTTT
CSARDSDRMVQPQHF
>.|TRBJ1-5|TRBV6-1|.
TGTGCCCACGGATATAGCAATCAGCCCCAGAATTTT
CAHGYSNQPQNF
>TRBD1|TRBJ2-7|TRBV29-1|many
TGCAGCGTCTGGGACAGGGGGTTCAACGAGCAGTACTTC
CSVWDRGFNEQYF
>.|TRBJ1-4|TRBV20-1|many
TGCAGTGCGAGGACAGCAACTAATGAAAAACTGTTTTTT
CSARTATNEKLFF
>.|TRBJ1-1|TRBV20-1|.
TGCAGTGCTAGACCCGCCCCAGTGGGGACTGAAGCTTTCTTT
CSARPAPVGTEAFF
>.|TRBJ1-5|TRBV10-3|many
TGTGCCACGGGGCAGGGGCCGAATCAGCCCCAGCATTTT
CATGQGPNQPQHF
>.|TRBJ2-1|TRBV28|many
TGTGCCAGCAGCGCCGGGACTTTCGCCTACAATGAGCAGTTCTTC
CASSAGTFAYNEQFF
>.|TRBJ2-1|TRBV29-1|many
TGCAGCGTTGAAGAGACGGGGCCTGTTCTCTCCTACAATGAGCAGTTCTTC
CSVEETGPVLSYNEQFF
>TRBD1|TRBJ2-1|TRBV4-3|.
TGCGCCAGCAGCCAGGTGGACAGGGAGGATGAGCAGTTCTTC
CASSQVDREDEQFF
>.|TRBJ1-6|TRBV4-3|.
TGCGCCAGCAGCCAGTTCGGGGGAAAGGGTGGCAATTCACCCCTCAACTTT
CASSQFGGKGGNSPLNF
>.|TRBJ1-2|TRBV24-1|.
TGTGCCACCAGTGATCCGCCCTTTGGCTACACCTTC
CATSDPPFGYTF
>.|TRBJ2-1|TRBV4-2|many
TGTGCCAGCAGCCAGGTTACGGGAAGCTCCTACAATGAGCAGTTCTTC
CASSQVTGSSYNEQFF
>.|TRBJ2-2|TRBV5-6|medium-sized
TGTGCCAGCAGCTCGCCCTGGGGGAACACCGGGGAGCTGTTTTTT
CASSSPWGNTGELFF
>.|TRBJ2-3|TRBV24-1|many
TGTGCCACCAGTGAAAAGGGCTTCACAGATACGCAGTATTTT
CATSEKGFTDTQYF
>.|TRBJ1-5|TRBV5-1|.
TGCGCCAGCAGCTTAGGTCAGGGAGCAAATCAGCCCCAGAATTTT
CASSLGQGANQPQNF
>.|TRBJ2-3|TRBV27|many
TGTGCCAGCAGTTTGAGGGTTGACACAGATACGCAGTATTTT
CASSLRVDTDTQYF
>.|TRBJ2-3|TRBV20-1|many
TGCAGTGCTAGAGATGCCTCGGCAGAAACGCAGTATTTT
CSARDASAETQYF
>TRBD1|TRBJ1-5|TRBV12-3/TRBV12-4|.
TGTGCCAGCAACCCGGGACAGTCTTATCAGCCCCAGAATTTT
CASNPGQSYQPQNF
>TRBD2|TRBJ2-5|TRBV4-2|medium-sized
TGTGCCAGCAGCCAAGCTAGCGGGGACCAAGAGACCCAGTACTTC
CASSQASGDQETQYF
>TRBD1|TRBJ2-7|TRBV7-6|few
TGTGCCAGCAGCTTAAAACCGGGACAGGGCTACGAGCAGTACTTC
CASSLKPGQGYEQYF
>.|TRBJ1-1|TRBV7-9|many
TGTGCCAGCAGCTCCTGGGGGTTTGGTTTCTTT
CASSSWGFGFF
>.|TRBJ2-7|TRBV5-5|many
TGTGCCAGCAGCTTGGAGGTCTACGAGCAGTACTTC
CASSLEVYEQYF
>.|TRBJ2-3|TRBV5-1|few
TGCGCCAGCAGCTTGGATTACAGCGGGCAGTATTTT
CASSLDYSGQYF
>TRBD1|TRBJ2-3|TRBV20-1|many
TGCAGTGCTAGTGCTGACAGGGAGAGCACAGATACGCAGTATTTT
CSASADRESTDTQYF
>TRBD2|TRBJ2-1|TRBV24-1|few
TGTGCCACCAGTGACTCGGGACTAGCGGGGGGTGAGGAGCAGTTCTTC
CATSDSGLAGGEEQFF
>TRBD1|TRBJ1-6|TRBV5-6|many
TGTGCCAGCAGCGGGACAGAGAATTCACCCCTCCACTTT
CASSGTENSPLHF
>.|TRBJ1-2|TRBV12-3/TRBV12-4|many
TGTGCCAGCAGTTTCAACAGGGCCGCTAACTATGGCTACACCTTC
CASSFNRAANYGYTF
>.|TRBJ2-3|TRBV29-1|many
TGCAGCGTTGAAGATGAAACAGATACGCAGTATTTT
CSVEDETDTQYF
>.|TRBJ1-5|TRBV12-3/TRBV12-4|many
TGTGCCAGCAGTTTAGCAGATCCTAATCAGCCCCAGCATTTT
CASSLADPNQPQHF
>.|TRBJ1-2|TRBV5-1|many
TGCGCCAGCAGCCACAACCTCGTAAACTATGGCTACACCTTC
CASSHNLVNYGYTF
>.|TRBJ1-5|TRBV2|few
TGTGCCAGCAGTGGAGCGAGAGATCAGCCCCAGCATTTT
CASSGARDQPQHF
>.|TRBJ2-6|TRBV6-5|many
TGTGCCAGCAGTTACTCGTTCGAGCTGACTGGGGCCAACGTCCTGACTTTC
CASSYSFELTGANVLTF
>TRBD1|TRBJ1-2|TRBV5-4|.
TGTGCCAGCAGCTTGGCGCCGGGACAGGGGGCGCGCGGGGGCTACACCTTC
CASSLAPGQGARGGYTF
>TRBD2|TRBJ2-5|TRBV7-2|many
TGTGCCAGCAGCGAGGGGACTAGCCTCCAAGAGACCCAGTACTTC
CASSEGTSLQETQYF
>.|TRBJ2-5|TRBV7-2|many
TGTGCCAGCAGCTACCCAGGGTTGCGAGAGACCCAGTACTTC
CASSYPGLRETQYF